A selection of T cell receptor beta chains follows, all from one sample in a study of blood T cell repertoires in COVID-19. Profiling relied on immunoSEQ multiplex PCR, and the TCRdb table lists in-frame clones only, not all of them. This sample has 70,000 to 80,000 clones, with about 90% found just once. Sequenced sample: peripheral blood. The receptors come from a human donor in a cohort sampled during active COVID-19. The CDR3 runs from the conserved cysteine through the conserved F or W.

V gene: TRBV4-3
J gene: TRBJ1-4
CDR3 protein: CASSQGQGQEKLFF

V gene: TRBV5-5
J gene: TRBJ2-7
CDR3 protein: CASSLWAGSAYEQYF

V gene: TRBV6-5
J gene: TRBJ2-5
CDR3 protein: CASSYSRQGGQETQYF

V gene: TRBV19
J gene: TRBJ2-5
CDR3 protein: CASSPAPGTGEETQYF

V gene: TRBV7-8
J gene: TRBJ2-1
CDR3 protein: CASSLGAGEPWDEQFF

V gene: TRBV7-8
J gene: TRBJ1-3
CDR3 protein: CASSMDREYPIYF

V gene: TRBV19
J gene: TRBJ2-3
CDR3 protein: CASSIDRQGAFTDTQYF

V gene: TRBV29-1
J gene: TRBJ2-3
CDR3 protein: CSSGGAPYTDTQYF

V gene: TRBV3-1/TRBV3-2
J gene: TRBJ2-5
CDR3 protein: CASSPRLAGETQETQYF

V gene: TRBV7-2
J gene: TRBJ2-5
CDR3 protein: CASSLFGGGTQETQYF

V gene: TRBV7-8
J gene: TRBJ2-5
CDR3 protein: CASSLKGLLQETQYF

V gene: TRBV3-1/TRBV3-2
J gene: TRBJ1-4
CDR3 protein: CASSQAGTEGEKLFF

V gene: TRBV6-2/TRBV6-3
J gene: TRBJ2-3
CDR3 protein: CASSWTGETSTDTQYF

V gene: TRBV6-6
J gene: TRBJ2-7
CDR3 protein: CASSYSEGKGREQYF

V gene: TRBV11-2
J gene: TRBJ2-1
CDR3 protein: CASSLQTGAGDEQFF

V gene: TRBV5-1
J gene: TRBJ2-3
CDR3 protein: CASSLASSGGAGADTQYF

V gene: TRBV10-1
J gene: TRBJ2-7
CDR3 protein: CAQKGRGRNEQYF

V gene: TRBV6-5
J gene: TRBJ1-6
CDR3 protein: CASSYSSVGQNSPLHF

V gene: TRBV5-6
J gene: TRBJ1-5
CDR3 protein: CASSLQYNQPQHF

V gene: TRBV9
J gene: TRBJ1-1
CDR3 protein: CASSVVDRNTEAFF

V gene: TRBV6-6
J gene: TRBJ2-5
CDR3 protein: CASSYRTGRETQYF

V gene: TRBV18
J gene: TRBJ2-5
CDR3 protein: CASSPVRETQYF

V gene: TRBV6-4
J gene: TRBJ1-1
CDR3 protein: CASSENQGTEAFF

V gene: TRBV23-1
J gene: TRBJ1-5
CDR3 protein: CASSQITRPSQPQHF

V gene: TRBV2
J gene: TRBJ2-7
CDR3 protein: CASSPQGRENEQYF

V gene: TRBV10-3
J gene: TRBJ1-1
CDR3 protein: CAISRANTEAFF

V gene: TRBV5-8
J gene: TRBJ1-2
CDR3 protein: CASSTRTGQADGYTF

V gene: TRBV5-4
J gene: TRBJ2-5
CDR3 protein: CASSRTGMGTQYF

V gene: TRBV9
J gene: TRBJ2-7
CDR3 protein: CASSPAGTSGGLYEQYF

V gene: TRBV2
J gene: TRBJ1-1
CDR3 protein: CASSDPGLREAFF

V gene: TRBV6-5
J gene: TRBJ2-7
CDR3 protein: CASSYSGQGAYEQYF

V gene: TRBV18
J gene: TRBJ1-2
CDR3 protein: CASSRDRADGYTF

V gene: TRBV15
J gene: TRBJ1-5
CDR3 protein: CATSRGTEYSNQPQHF

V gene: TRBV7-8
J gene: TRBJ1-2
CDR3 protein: CASSTQSDYGYTF

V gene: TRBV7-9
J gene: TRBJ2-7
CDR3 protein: CASSLGQVYEQYF

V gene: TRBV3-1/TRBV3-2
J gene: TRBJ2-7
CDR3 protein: CASSQPFTYEQYF

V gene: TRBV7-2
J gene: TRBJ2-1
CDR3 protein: CASSLESGGNYNEQFF

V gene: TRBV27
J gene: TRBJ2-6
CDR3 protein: CASIKPGQGTSRGANVLTF

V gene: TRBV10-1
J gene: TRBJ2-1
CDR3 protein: CASSGGTGDDNEQFF

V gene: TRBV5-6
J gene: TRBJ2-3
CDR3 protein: CASSTPGQGRSGTQYF

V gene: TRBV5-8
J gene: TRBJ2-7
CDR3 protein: CASSLGPAGAYEQYF

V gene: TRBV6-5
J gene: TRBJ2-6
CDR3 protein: CASSYLPFSGANVLTF

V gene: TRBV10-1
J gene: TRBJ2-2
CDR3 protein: CASSEQTANTGELFF